Listed below are T cell receptor beta chains from one sample, sequenced in a study of T cells in Graves' hyperthyroidism and ophthalmopathy. TCRdb independently ran MiXCR on the multiplex PCR reads; one entry per CDR3 protein. The sample carries 300,000 to 500,000 distinct CDR3 sequences, more than 13% recorded once. Sequenced input: blood. Receptors were obtained from a man aged 45-65 years with Graves' ophthalmopathy. Both conserved end residues are part of each CDR3. The D gene is left open where the match is weak. Clone size is stated in some rows and not others, as once, few, many or a class when expanded.

V: TRBV4-1
D: NA
J: TRBJ1-2
size: NA
length: 15
CDR3: CASSQVHGTYLGYTF
DNA: TGCGCCAGCAGCCAAGTTCACGGAACCTATCTCGGCTACACCTTC

V: TRBV7-9
D: NA
J: TRBJ2-1
size: once
length: 16
CDR3: CASSNREKTGSGEQFF
DNA: TGTGCCAGCAGCAACAGGGAAAAAACGGGGTCCGGGGAGCAGTTCTTC

V: TRBV7-6
D: TRBD2
J: TRBJ2-7
size: once
length: 17
CDR3: CASSLATAGATTYEQYF
DNA: TGTGCCAGCAGCTTAGCGACTGCGGGAGCCACCACCTACGAGCAGTACTTC

V: TRBV20-1
D: NA
J: TRBJ2-7
size: NA
length: 12
CDR3: CSSPITTYEQYF
DNA: TGCAGTTCCCCAATCACCACCTACGAGCAGTACTTC

V: TRBV18
D: TRBD1
J: TRBJ2-4
size: NA
length: 12
CDR3: CASSLARQGQYF
DNA: TGTGCCAGCAGTTTAGCCCGACAGGGTCAGTACTTC

V: TRBV18
D: NA
J: TRBJ2-2
size: NA
length: 17
CDR3: CASSQIPVTGNTGELFF
DNA: TGTGCCAGCTCACAGATACCAGTGACAGGGAACACCGGGGAGCTGTTTTTT

V: TRBV24-1
D: TRBD1
J: TRBJ2-5
size: few
length: 17
CDR3: CATSEAFGTEGMEAQYF
DNA: TGTGCCACCAGTGAGGCTTTCGGGACAGAGGGTATGGAGGCCCAGTACTTC

V: TRBV19
D: NA
J: TRBJ1-2
size: NA
length: 15
CDR3: CASSMKAGADYGYTF
DNA: TGTGCCAGTAGTATGAAGGCCGGGGCGGACTATGGCTACACCTTC

V: TRBV29-1
D: TRBD2
J: TRBJ2-3
size: many
length: 17
CDR3: CSVASGLATKEGDTQYF
DNA: TGCAGCGTTGCGTCGGGACTAGCCACTAAGGAGGGGGATACGCAGTATTTT

V: TRBV28
D: NA
J: TRBJ2-5
size: many
length: 11
CDR3: CASSEDETQYF
DNA: TGTGCCAGCAGTGAAGATGAGACCCAGTACTTC

V: TRBV30
D: NA
J: TRBJ2-5
size: many
length: 11
CDR3: CAWTIGETQYF
DNA: TGTGCCTGGACGATAGGGGAGACCCAGTACTTC

V: TRBV18
D: NA
J: TRBJ2-7
size: NA
length: 15
CDR3: CASSPRVQGGSEQYF
DNA: TGTGCCAGCTCACCACGGGTTCAGGGGGGGTCCGAGCAGTACTTC

V: TRBV7-9
D: NA
J: TRBJ2-2
size: NA
length: 13
CDR3: CASRTTNTGELFF
DNA: TGTGCCAGCAGGACAACGAACACCGGGGAGCTGTTTTTT

V: TRBV7-9
D: TRBD1
J: TRBJ2-7
size: NA
length: 14
CDR3: CASSHDRAPYEQYF
DNA: TGTGCCAGCAGCCATGACAGGGCCCCCTACGAGCAGTACTTC

V: TRBV28
D: NA
J: TRBJ2-1
size: many
length: 11
CDR3: CASSEFNEQFF
DNA: TGTGCCAGCAGTGAATTCAATGAGCAGTTCTTC

V: TRBV7-8
D: NA
J: TRBJ2-7
size: many
length: 13
CDR3: CATSELAAHEQYF
DNA: TGTGCCACCTCCGAACTAGCAGCCCACGAGCAGTACTTC

V: TRBV6-1
D: NA
J: TRBJ1-2
size: many
length: 14
CDR3: CASSSAARAYGYTF
DNA: TGTGCCAGCAGCTCCGCGGCGAGGGCCTATGGCTACACCTTC

V: TRBV4-1
D: NA
J: TRBJ1-5
size: many
length: 13
CDR3: CASSQDREWPQHF
DNA: TGCGCCAGCAGCCAAGACAGGGAGTGGCCCCAGCATTTT

V: TRBV18
D: NA
J: TRBJ2-5
size: many
length: 16
CDR3: CASSRTRGGFQETQYF
DNA: TGTGCCAGCTCACGGACCAGGGGAGGTTTCCAAGAGACCCAGTACTTC

V: TRBV19
D: TRBD2
J: TRBJ2-1
size: few
length: 17
CDR3: CASSMYTSGSSYNEQFF
DNA: TGTGCCAGTAGCATGTACACTAGCGGGAGCTCCTACAATGAGCAGTTCTTC

V: TRBV5-1
D: TRBD1
J: TRBJ1-6
size: NA
length: 17
CDR3: CASSGTGVGSPNSPLHF
DNA: TGCGCCAGCAGCGGAACAGGGGTAGGGTCTCCTAATTCACCCCTCCACTTT

V: TRBV9
D: TRBD2
J: TRBJ2-4
size: many
length: 17
CDR3: CASSPGTSGVAKNIQYF
DNA: TGTGCCAGCAGCCCAGGGACTAGCGGGGTAGCCAAAAACATTCAGTACTTC

V: TRBV5-4
D: NA
J: TRBJ2-5
size: NA
length: 13
CDR3: CASTRRGQETQYF
DNA: TGTGCCAGCACTAGGAGGGGGCAAGAGACCCAGTACTTC

V: TRBV19
D: TRBD2
J: TRBJ2-7
size: few
length: 12
CDR3: CASSETSGEQYF
DNA: TGTGCCAGTAGTGAGACTAGCGGCGAGCAGTACTTC

V: TRBV6-1
D: TRBD2
J: TRBJ2-2
size: many
length: 19
CDR3: CASRLTGAAGVVNTGELFF
DNA: TGTGCCAGCAGGCTCACGGGGGCAGCGGGAGTAGTTAACACCGGGGAGCTGTTTTTT

V: TRBV5-1
D: TRBD1
J: TRBJ2-7
size: many
length: 14
CDR3: CASFETGISYEQYF
DNA: TGCGCCAGCTTCGAGACAGGGATCTCCTACGAGCAGTACTTC

V: TRBV7-2
D: NA
J: TRBJ2-7
size: NA
length: 13
CDR3: CASSSGSAYEQYF
DNA: TGTGCCAGCAGCTCTGGATCAGCCTACGAGCAGTACTTC

V: TRBV27
D: NA
J: TRBJ1-2
size: many
length: 13
CDR3: CASSLEGGYGYTF
DNA: TGTGCCAGCAGTTTAGAAGGGGGCTATGGCTACACCTTC

V: TRBV7-9
D: TRBD2
J: TRBJ2-5
size: many
length: 15
CDR3: CASTGLADVQETQYF
DNA: TGTGCCAGCACTGGACTAGCGGATGTCCAAGAGACCCAGTACTTC

V: TRBV3-1
D: NA
J: TRBJ2-2
size: many
length: 14
CDR3: CASSQGTNTGELFF
DNA: TGTGCCAGCAGCCAAGGGACGAACACCGGGGAGCTGTTTTTT

V: TRBV6-1
D: TRBD1
J: TRBJ2-3
size: many
length: 15
CDR3: CASIAGTGHADTQYF
DNA: TGTGCCAGCATTGCCGGGACAGGGCACGCAGATACGCAGTATTTT